The 30 T cell receptor beta chains presented below share a single source sample, sequenced in a study of molecular identifiers for immune sequencing clone quantification. TCRdb redid the calling of the PCR reads with MiXCR, one entry per CDR3 protein. The data contain about 640,000 distinct CDR3 sequences, about 20% of them singletons. Source material: naive CD8+ T cells from blood, with Jurkat cell RNA spiked in. The subset denotes: FACS-sorted CD8+CD4-CCR7+CD45RA+ naive T cells. The receptors here all came from a human donor in good health. Some libraries in this study had Jurkat cell RNA spiked in.

Remarks on this clonotype: This may stem from a read error, because a much larger clone lies one nucleotide away. The chain combines TRBV20-1 with TRBJ1-6, with a possible D match to TRBD1 (6 bases). V was shortened by 3 bases and J by 11 bases, with 17 bases between the two germline ends. This CDR3 comprises 14 residues. Germline V gene sequence: CDR1 DFQATT, CDR2 SNEGSKA (reference sequence). CDR3 bases: TGCAGTGCTAGTTACACAGGGATAAACCCACCCCTCCACTTT. This translates into CSASYTGINPPLHF.

This clonotype showed up many times. This chain uses TRBV13 with TRBJ1-5; the D gene is possibly TRBD1 (6 bases). With 4 bases removed from V and 0 bases from J, the gap between germline ends came to 19 bases. The length of the CDR3 is 18 residues. Germline V gene lookup returns CDR1 PRHDT and CDR2 FYEKMQ (reference sequence). CDR3 DNA: TGTGCCAGCAGCTCATCAAGAGGGGGTCTCCCTAGCAATCAGCCCCAGCATTTT. Its protein is CASSSSRGGLPSNQPQHF.

V is TRBV30 and J is TRBJ2-5; D may match TRBD1 or TRBD2 (5 bases each). The CDR3 runs to 12 residues. V gave up 6 bases and J gave up 5 bases, with 13 bases separating them. The V gene's germline CDR1 is GTSNPN and CDR2 SVGIG (reference sequence). CDR3 DNA sequence: TGTGCCTGTTGTGGGACGGGGGAGACCCAGTACTTC. This sequence encodes CACCGTGETQYF.

This clonotype was seen more than once but under ten times. V gene TRBV6-2 or TRBV6-3 combines with J gene TRBJ2-3, with TRBD2 identical over 8 bases. Germline V gene lookup returns CDR1 MNHEY and CDR2 SVGEGT. The CDR3 has 15 residues. Trimming removed 5 bases from V and 3 bases from J; junction bases left unmatched: 7. This chain's CDR3 is CASSLPAGVTDTQYF. The CDR3 DNA reads TGTGCCAGCAGTCTTCCAGCGGGGGTGACAGATACGCAGTATTTT.

This clonotype occurred many times. J is TRBJ2-3 and V is TRBV7-6, with D tentatively TRBD2 (6 bases). Per the germline V gene, CDR1 is SGHVS and CDR2 is FNYEAQ. Trimming pared 4 bases from V and 1 base from J, leaving 12 bases between. This CDR3 is built from 15 residues. CDR3 nucleotide sequence: TGTGCCAGCAGCTCTCTTGGGGAGGGCACAGATACGCAGTATTTT. Translation gives CASSSLGEGTDTQYF. The variable domain in full, completed from reference TRBV7-6 and TRBJ2-3, reads GAGVSQSPRYKVTKRGQDVALRCDPISGHVSLYWYRQALGQGPEFLTYFNYEAQQDKSGLPNDRFSAERPEGSISTLTIQRTEQRDSAMYRCASSSLGEGTDTQYFGPGTRLTVL.

This clonotype occurred many times. The V gene is TRBV7-6, the J gene TRBJ2-2; TRBD2 matches at 14 bases. The CDR3 has 19 residues. CDR1 SGHVS and CDR2 FNYEAQ come from the germline V gene. The V gene end was trimmed by 1 base and the J gene end by 6 bases; junction bases not matched to a gene: 10. CDR3 residues: CASSLVVGTSGSVAGELFF. The CDR3 DNA follows: TGTGCCAGCAGCTTAGTCGTTGGGACTAGCGGGAGTGTCGCCGGGGAGCTGTTTTTT.

V gene TRBV20-1 combines with J gene TRBJ2-1, with 10 bases matching TRBD2. CDR1 is DFQATT and CDR2 is SNEGSKA in the germline V gene (reference sequence). CDR3 length: 14 residues. V trimming: 3 bases; J trimming: 10 bases; junction bases outside the gene matches: 9. CDR3 sequence reads: CSARASGRAREQFF. DNA for the CDR3: TGCAGTGCTAGGGCCAGCGGGAGGGCCCGGGAGCAGTTCTTC.

CDR3: CASSSAGPYVWEQYF. The CDR3 coding sequence is TGTGCCAGCAGCTCTGCAGGGCCCTATGTTTGGGAGCAGTACTTC. This chain joins TRBV7-9 and TRBJ2-7, with D perhaps matching TRBD1 (5 bases). CDR1 and CDR2 from the germline V gene are SEHNR and FQNEAQ (reference sequence). V dropped 4 bases and J dropped 7 bases, with 20 bases sitting between them. CDR3 length: 15 residues.

On this clonotype itself: Given a much more abundant clone one base away, this may be a read error. The chain links TRBV6-5 to TRBJ2-2, with TRBD2 identical over 7 bases. This CDR3 comprises 14 residues. In germline, CDR1 is MNHEY, CDR2 SVGAGI. The CDR3 region is CASTGGGTTGELLF. The CDR3 region has the DNA TGTGCCAGCACTGGGGGGGGGACCACCGGGGAGCTGCTTTTT.

This clonotype was observed many times. The chain combines TRBV6-6 with TRBJ1-5; D gene ambiguous. CDR3 size: 14 residues. V was trimmed by 3 bases and J by 3 bases, leaving 9 bases between them. CDR1 is MNHNY, CDR2 SVGAGI, per germline (reference sequence). The CDR3 reads CASSYMGNNQPQHF. As DNA, the CDR3 is TGTGCCAGCAGTTATATGGGGAACAATCAGCCCCAGCATTTT.

This clonotype came up once. The chain combines TRBV28 with TRBJ2-7; D possibly corresponds to TRBD2 (6 bases). The germline V gene has CDR1 MDHEN and CDR2 SYDVKM. V dropped 2 bases and J dropped 7 bases, with 24 bases sitting between them. This CDR3 comprises 17 residues. As DNA, the CDR3 is TGTGCCAGCAGTTTAACCCCGGTGGGGGACTTGGGTGGGGAGCAGTACTTC. Its protein is CASSLTPVGDLGGEQYF.

This clonotype was detected many times. The chain carries TRBV4-1 and TRBJ1-1; TRBD1 matches 7 bases. V shed 0 bases and J 2 bases; nucleotides not matched to a gene: 3. CDR1 is MGHRA and CDR2 is YSYEKL in the germline V gene. The CDR3 length is 15 residues. CDR3 amino acids: CASSQETGYNTEAFF. The DNA for the CDR3 is TGCGCCAGCAGCCAAGAGACAGGGTATAACACTGAAGCTTTCTTT.

A note on this clonotype: This may be a read error: a much more frequent sequence differs by one nucleotide. This chain connects TRBV5-1 to TRBJ2-6; no firm D call. CDR1 is SGHRS and CDR2 is YFSETQ in the germline V gene. There are 15 residues in the CDR3. The V gene lost 4 bases and the J gene lost 2 bases, with 10 bases spanning the gap. The CDR3, as DNA: TGCGCCAGCAGCCTCACCCGGGCTGGGGCCAACGTCCTGACTTTC. It translates to CASSLTRAGANVLTF.

This clonotype came up many times. The chain joins TRBV7-9 to TRBJ1-1; 7 bases align to TRBD1. This CDR3 has 12 amino acids. Trimming at V came to 6 bases and at J to 11 bases, leaving 9 bases not matched to a gene. Germline CDR1 is SEHNR and CDR2 is FQNEAQ (reference sequence). CDR3 loop: CASRPTGVVAFF. The CDR3 nucleotides read TGTGCCAGCAGACCAACAGGGGTGGTTGCTTTCTTT.

V gene TRBV5-1 combines with J gene TRBJ1-1; 8 nucleotides match TRBD1. V dropped 5 bases and J dropped 1; count of bases not matched to a gene: 7. CDR1 and CDR2 (germline): SGHRS, YFSETQ. There are 15 residues in the CDR3. The CDR3 loop is CASRADREENTEAFF. CDR3 nucleotide sequence: TGCGCCAGCAGGGCGGACAGGGAAGAGAACACTGAAGCTTTCTTT.

A remark on this clonotype: Possible read error: a much larger clone is one base away. The CDR3 DNA reads as TGCGCCAGCAGCAAGGAAGCATTCAGCTACGAGCAGTACTTC. Its protein is CASSKEAFSYEQYF. This sequence joins TRBV4-1 and TRBJ2-7, with D unclear. Trimming cost V 5 bases and J 3 bases, with 14 bases left between them. This CDR3 has 14 amino acids. Germline V gene data show CDR1 as MGHRA and CDR2 as YSYEKL.

To note about this clonotype: This clone may be a read error of a much larger clone one base away. The V call is TRBV10-1, the J call TRBJ2-7; TRBD1 aligns across 8 bases. This CDR3 has 11 residues. In germline, CDR1 is WNHNN, CDR2 SYGVQD (reference sequence). The CDR3 reads CASGQGHERYF. DNA for the CDR3: TGCGCCAGCGGACAGGGCCACGAGCGGTACTTC.

In its sample, this clonotype was seen many times. The chain carries TRBV30 and TRBJ2-1, with TRBD2 matching over 12 bases. The CDR3 is 16 residues long. The V gene's germline CDR1 is GTSNPN and CDR2 SVGIG (reference sequence). The V segment lost 0 bases and the J segment 6 bases; nucleotides outside the gene matches: 6. The CDR3 DNA is TGTGCCTGGAGTGTCCCGGGACTAGCGGGTTCCAATGAGCAGTTCTTC. It yields the protein CAWSVPGLAGSNEQFF.

In regard to this clonotype: This may come from a read error, since a much larger clone is one base off. The chain recombines TRBV28 with TRBJ1-3; a weak D match, TRBD1 (5 bases). The CDR3 consists of 14 residues. The V end lost 4 bases, the J end lost 0 bases, and 7 bases lay between the germline ends. Per the germline V gene, CDR1 is MDHEN and CDR2 is SYDVKM. CDR3 amino acids: CASSSDNSGNTIYF. The CDR3 coding sequence is TGTGCCAGCAGTTCGGACAACTCTGGAAACACCATATATTTT. Full variable domain (rest looked up from reference TRBV28 and TRBJ1-3): DVKVTQSSRYLVKRTGEKVFLECVQDMDHENMFWYRQDPGLGLRLIYFSYDVKMKEKGDIPEGYSVSREKKERFSLILESASTNQTSMYLCASSSDNSGNTIYFGEGSWLTVV.

In its sample, this clonotype was seen many times. This chain joins TRBV6-2 or TRBV6-3 and TRBJ2-3, with D perhaps matching TRBD1 (5 bases). Germline CDR1 and CDR2: MNHEY and SVGEGT. Trimming removed 0 bases at V and 8 bases at J, with 12 bases between. The CDR3 length is 14 residues. The CDR3 reads CASSYSTPRGTQYF. The DNA for the CDR3 is TGTGCCAGCAGTTACTCTACCCCAAGGGGTACGCAGTATTTT.

This clonotype was seen a handful of times. The V call is TRBV4-1, the J call TRBJ1-5, with D uncertain. The CDR3 has 16 residues. Germline CDR1 is MGHRA and CDR2 is YSYEKL. Trimming cost V 0 bases and J 4 bases, with 13 bases left between them. CDR3 DNA: TGCGCCAGCAGCCAAGAAGCGAACAGAGAAAATCAGCCCCAGCATTTT. This sequence encodes CASSQEANRENQPQHF.

This clonotype was observed many times. The gene calls are TRBV29-1 and TRBJ2-7, with TRBD2 matching 9 bases. Germline-derived CDR1 and CDR2 are SQVTM and ANQGSEA. Trimming removed 6 bases from V and 4 bases from J; junction bases left unmatched: 16. This CDR3 region has 16 residues. For the CDR3, the DNA is TGCAGCGTGAGGGGGGAAGCTAGCGGGACCTCTTACGAGCAGTACTTC. This gives the protein CSVRGEASGTSYEQYF.

The chain links TRBV7-9 to TRBJ1-2; unclear D gene. The CDR3 loop spans 15 amino acids. Per the germline V gene, CDR1 is SEHNR and CDR2 is FQNEAQ (reference sequence). V lost 1 base and J 7 bases, leaving 16 bases between the germline ends. As DNA, the CDR3 is TGTGCCAGCAGCTTAGACGCAGGCTACTATGCTGGCTACACCTTC. It specifies CASSLDAGYYAGYTF.

Concerning this clonotype itself: A single base separates this from a much larger clone, so it may be a read error. The chain has TRBV29-1 and TRBJ2-3; possible D gene TRBD1, 5 bases. The length of the CDR3 is 13 residues. In germline, CDR1 is SQVTM, CDR2 ANQGSEA. The CDR3 nucleotides are TGCAGCGTTGTCGTGGCCGTTACAGGTACGCAGTATTTT. Translating gives CSVVVAVTGTQYF.

This clonotype came up many times. The chain uses TRBV11-2 and TRBJ2-1; tentatively, D is TRBD1 (5 bases). The V and J ends lost 0 bases and 7 bases respectively, with 13 bases between them. The CDR3 sequence is 15 residues long. The germline V gene encodes CDR1 SGHAT and CDR2 FQNNGV. Here the CDR3 DNA reads TGTGCCAGCAGCTTAGAAGCAGGGTTTGTGAATGAGCAGTTCTTC. It translates to CASSLEAGFVNEQFF.

To note about this clonotype: Since a much larger clone is just one base distant, this may be a read error. The chain couples TRBV20-1 to TRBJ2-3; D gene uncertain. V was clipped by 6 bases and J by 5 bases, with 15 bases between them. In germline, CDR1 is DFQATT, CDR2 SNEGSKA (reference sequence). The CDR3 spans 13 residues. The CDR3 is CSASDFSRDTQYF. The CDR3 bases are TGCAGTGCCTCAGACTTCTCCAGAGATACGCAGTATTTT.

This clonotype has ten or more counts. The chain couples TRBV11-2 to TRBJ1-1; no reliable D call. This CDR3 is built from 16 residues. Trimming shortened V by 1 base and J by 0 bases, and 12 bases separated the two germline ends. Germline V lookup: CDR1 SGHAT, CDR2 FQNNGV. In DNA, the CDR3 is TGTGCCAGCAGCTTAGGTGAGGAGACACTGAACACTGAAGCTTTCTTT. This translates into CASSLGEETLNTEAFF.

This clonotype was recorded at least ten times. The chain's CDR3 is CASSPVGGGSPLHF. CDR3 bases: TGTGCCAGCAGCCCAGTGGGGGGGGGCTCACCCCTCCACTTT. The chain links TRBV9 to TRBJ1-6; D is perhaps TRBD1 (6 bases). Between the trimmed V and J ends, which lost 4 bases and 10 bases, there was a span of 15 bases. The CDR3 is made up of 14 amino acids. The germline V gene has CDR1 SGDLS and CDR2 YYNGEE.

This clonotype was observed a few times. This clone may be a read error of a much larger clone one base away. The V gene is TRBV20-1, the J gene TRBJ1-4, with unresolved D. The germline gives CDR1 DFQATT, CDR2 SNEGSKA (reference sequence). The CDR3 is 14 amino acids. The CDR3 DNA follows: TGCGGTGCCTCAGGCGAGGCAACTAATGAAAAACTGTTTTTT. This encodes CGASGEATNEKLFF.

There are many counts of this clonotype. The chain uses TRBV5-5 and TRBJ2-3; a weak D match, TRBD2 (6 bases). The ends were cut back, 3 bases at V and 4 bases at J, with 15 bases in the middle. The CDR3 is 15 amino acids. The germline V gene has CDR1 SGHKS and CDR2 YYEKEE (reference sequence). The CDR3 nucleotides are TGTGCCAGCAGCTGGGACTTCGGTGGGGCAGATACGCAGTATTTT. This sequence encodes CASSWDFGGADTQYF.